These 5 T cell receptor beta chains were all obtained from the same sample, sequenced in a study of cytomegalovirus exposure and HLA in healthy donors. PCR amplification relied on 60 Vbeta primers (plus 13 Jbeta primers). The data were produced by immunoSEQ multiplex PCR, yet TCRdb's version contains in-frame clones alone and is incomplete. Of around 120,000 clones in the sample, over 8% were seen once. Source material: PBMCs. These receptor sequences come from a man aged 25-45 years in good health and CMV-seronegative.

The chain uses TRBV19 and TRBJ2-2, with 11 nucleotides matching TRBD2. The CDR3 has 14 residues. Trimming at V came to 9 bases and at J to 2 bases, leaving 2 bases not matched to a gene. The germline gives CDR1 LNHDA, CDR2 SQIVND (reference sequence). CDR3 amino acids: CASGTSGNTGELFF. In DNA form, the CDR3 reads TGTGCCAGCGGGACTAGCGGCAACACCGGGGAGCTGTTTTTT.

This clone was seen only a few times. The V call is TRBV7-9, the J call TRBJ2-3; D is possibly TRBD1 (6 bases). Germline CDR1 and CDR2: SEHNR and FQNEAQ (reference sequence). The CDR3 covers 13 residues. V lost 10 bases and J lost 1, with 12 bases in between. CDR3 region: CAIGQTGTDTQYF. The DNA for the CDR3 is TGTGCCATCGGACAGACTGGCACAGATACGCAGTATTTT. Supplemented by reference TRBV7-9 and TRBJ2-3, the full variable domain reads DTGVSQNPRHKITKRGQNVTFRCDPISEHNRLYWYRQTLGQGPEFLTYFQNEAQLEKSRLLSDRFSAERPKGSFSTLEIQRTEQGDSAMYLCAIGQTGTDTQYFGPGTRLTVL.

V and J are TRBV6-6 and TRBJ2-1; 8 positions agree with TRBD2. The CDR3 contains 13 residues. Germline assignment: CDR1 MNHNY and CDR2 SVGAGI (reference sequence). V lost 5 bases and J lost 12; bases outside the gene matches: 9. The chain's CDR3 is CASSQGLGFGQFF. In nucleotides, the CDR3 is TGTGCCAGCAGTCAGGGACTAGGGTTCGGGCAGTTCTTC.

The chain uses TRBV2 and TRBJ1-1, with D perhaps matching TRBD1 (5 bases). V shed 7 bases and J shed 11 bases, with 26 bases lying between them. Per germline, CDR1 SNHLY and CDR2 FYNNEI. The CDR3 contains 15 residues. CDR3 amino acids: CASNTVGGADGRAFF. The CDR3 nucleotides are TGTGCCAGCAATACAGTTGGAGGGGCGGACGGGAGGGCTTTCTTT.

The J gene is TRBJ2-5, the V gene TRBV29-1, with 9 bases that match TRBD2. The CDR3 extends over 15 amino acids. The V gene's germline CDR1 is SQVTM and CDR2 ANQGSEA. V shed 2 bases, J shed 5 bases, and the junction held 9 bases outside the gene matches. The CDR3 DNA reads TGCAGCGTTGAACTTTCTAGCGGGACGAGGGAGACCCAGTACTTC. It is translated as CSVELSSGTRETQYF.